The entry below describes one T cell receptor beta chain. This sample stems from a study of shared clonotypes between healthy human individuals. V was pared by 6 bases and J by 2 bases, with 2 bases of the junction left unmatched. Germline CDR1 GTSNPN, CDR2 SVGIG (reference sequence). There are 13 residues in the CDR3. Method: immunoSEQ multiplex PCR; TCRdb's copy keeps in-frame clones and lacks some. This table has about 730,000 clones, roughly 72% appearing once. This receptor was obtained from a woman aged 25 to 39 in good health. The sequencing sample was made of memory CD4+ T cells sorted from blood. As to subset: CD45RA-negative fraction. The chain joins TRBV30 to TRBJ1-3; 9 bases are shared with TRBD1. The CDR3 region is CACRTGAGNTIYF. CDR3 sequence (DNA): TGTGCCTGTCGGACAGGGGCTGGAAACACCATATATTTT.